Given below is one T cell receptor (beta chain) in context. Trimming stripped 3 bases from V and 0 bases from J, with 12 bases between. This CDR3 is 16 amino acids long. Germline V gene sequence: CDR1 MRHNA, CDR2 SNTAGT. Donors consisted of healthy bone marrow donors. This sample stems from a study of cytomegalovirus exposure and HLA in healthy donors. Researchers ran the PCR with 60 Vbeta and 13 Jbeta primers. Authors' methods: Per a later analysis, the number of unique TCR beta chains was around 80 million, of which 9 million to 12 million were shared. Here immunoSEQ multiplex PCR was the method, and the copy in TCRdb shows in-frame clones only, minus some. D and trimming were read from the DNA, whereas the V and J calls and clone size are those reported in that table. The table lists around 270,000 clones, roughly 80% of them singletons, with approximately 0.3% in the top ten.

Material: PBMCs. This receptor was obtained from a girl under 10 years old in good health and CMV-seronegative. The chain couples TRBV6-4 to TRBJ2-1; no firm D call. This CDR3 is CASSEYGSSSYNEQFF. In nucleotides, the CDR3 is TGTGCCAGCAGTGAATATGGTTCTAGCTCCTACAATGAGCAGTTCTTC.